The 7 T cell receptor beta chains below were found in one sample sequenced in a study of radiation and T cells in renal cell carcinoma. Time point in this sample: baseline pretreatment blood. Treatment denoted: 15 Gy SBRT to primary tumor, nephrectomy 4 weeks later. Produced via immunoSEQ multiplex PCR; TCRdb's table is partial and in-frame only. Of around 160,000 clones listed, roughly 90% are singletons. The sequences come from blood, collected from a patient whose treatment included radiotherapy and nephrectomy. These receptors came from a woman between 65 and 79 years old with renal cell carcinoma.

V and J are TRBV7-2 and TRBJ1-2, with a possible D match to TRBD1 (6 bases). The germline CDR1 and CDR2 sequences are SGHTA and FQGNSA. V was pared by 3 bases and J by 4 bases, with 15 bases between. The CDR3 loop spans 15 amino acids. In nucleotides, the CDR3 is TGTGCCAGCAGCTTTAACCCCACAGGGCTCTATGGCTACACCTTC. This translates into CASSFNPTGLYGYTF.

This chain joins TRBV27 and TRBJ2-5; D might be TRBD1 (5 bases). The CDR3 is 15 residues long. The V end lost 0 bases, the J end lost 5 bases, and 13 bases lay between the germline ends. Germline V gene data show CDR1 as MNHEY and CDR2 as SMNVEV (reference sequence). The CDR3 here is CASSLSNLGLETQYF. In nucleotides, the CDR3 is TGTGCCAGCAGTTTATCGAATTTGGGGCTCGAGACCCAGTACTTC.

The chain combines TRBV7-9 with TRBJ2-7; D perhaps matches TRBD2 (5 bases). The CDR3 has 13 residues. V lost 7 bases, J lost 2 bases, and 12 bases lay in between. In germline, CDR1 is SEHNR, CDR2 FQNEAQ (reference sequence). CDR3 loop: CASNTLVTYEQYF. DNA for the CDR3: TGTGCCAGCAACACACTAGTGACCTACGAGCAGTACTTC.

The chain joins TRBV6-5 to TRBJ2-1, with D perhaps TRBD1 (5 bases). Trimming stripped 4 bases from V and 0 bases from J, with 13 bases between. The CDR3 covers 16 residues. From germline, CDR1 is MNHEY and CDR2 SVGAGI. This CDR3 reads CASSSDSYSSYNEQFF. Here the CDR3 DNA reads TGTGCCAGCAGTTCCGACAGCTATAGCTCCTACAATGAGCAGTTCTTC.

This chain links TRBV7-2 with TRBJ2-3; D is unresolved. V was trimmed by 1 base and J by 4 bases, leaving 12 bases between them. The CDR3 is 15 residues long. Germline assignment: CDR1 SGHTA and CDR2 FQGNSA. CDR3 in amino acids: CASSLGGKGADTQYF. The CDR3 DNA is TGTGCCAGCAGCTTAGGGGGAAAGGGCGCAGATACGCAGTATTTT.

V gene TRBV10-3 combines with J gene TRBJ1-4, with D unresolved. Trimming removed 5 bases at V and 5 bases at J, with 9 bases between. Germline V gives CDR1 ENHRY, CDR2 SYGVKD. This CDR3 contains 13 residues. The CDR3 region is CAISWSQNEKLFF. CDR3 in DNA: TGTGCCATCAGTTGGTCCCAAAATGAAAAACTGTTTTTT.

V usage is TRBV7-2 and J usage is TRBJ2-7; D possibly corresponds to TRBD2 (5 bases). The CDR3 is made up of 13 amino acids. V lost 7 bases to trimming and J lost 3 bases, with 13 bases between them. Germline V gene lookup returns CDR1 SGHTA and CDR2 FQGNSA. The CDR3 DNA is TGTGCCAGCACCCCTGTGGGAGACTACGAGCAGTACTTC. This translates into CASTPVGDYEQYF.